Presented here are 6 T cell receptor beta chains from one specimen sequenced in a study of cytomegalovirus exposure and HLA in healthy donors. PCR used 60 Vbeta primers and 13 Jbeta primers. The data were produced by immunoSEQ multiplex PCR, yet TCRdb's version contains in-frame clones alone and is incomplete. The table includes some 180,000 clones, 82% detected once. Sequenced sample: PBMCs. The receptor source for this set is a man in his forties in good health and CMV-seronegative.

The CDR3: CAWRTGLGFGELFF. CDR3 DNA sequence: TGTGCCTGGAGAACCGGACTCGGATTTGGGGAGCTGTTTTTT. The chain is built from TRBV30 and TRBJ2-2; TRBD2 might be the D (5 bases). Trimming pared 3 bases from V and 8 bases from J, leaving 16 bases between. The CDR3 sequence is 14 residues long. Germline V gene sequence: CDR1 GTSNPN, CDR2 SVGIG (reference sequence).

The chain is built from TRBV4-1 and TRBJ2-7; D is unclear. This CDR3 spans 15 amino acids. Germline loops: CDR1 MGHRA, CDR2 YSYEKL. The V and J ends lost 0 bases and 2 bases respectively, with 11 bases between them. CDR3 sequence (DNA): TGCGCCAGCAGCCAAGATGAGAGACTTCCCTACGAGCAGTACTTC. Translated: CASSQDERLPYEQYF.

This chain uses TRBV9 with TRBJ1-4, with D uncertain. This CDR3 spans 10 amino acids. Between the trimmed V and J ends, which lost 2 bases and 17 bases, there was a span of 10 bases. Germline V gene lookup returns CDR1 SGDLS and CDR2 YYNGEE. CDR3 bases: TGTGCCAGCAGCGTTGTTGCGGGATTTTTT. Translated: CASSVVAGFF.

CDR3: CASSLAVTGGTNEKLFF. DNA for the CDR3: TGTGCCAGCAGTTTAGCGGTGACAGGGGGCACTAATGAAAAACTGTTTTTT. V is TRBV28 and J is TRBJ1-4; 10 nucleotides agree with TRBD1. The CDR3 runs to 17 residues. The V gene end was trimmed by 2 bases and the J gene end by 2 bases; junction bases not matched to a gene: 5. The germline gives CDR1 MDHEN, CDR2 SYDVKM.

V gene TRBV7-3 combines with J gene TRBJ1-3, with D possibly TRBD1 on 5 matching bases. The CDR3 is 13 amino acids. V was clipped by 5 bases and J by 4 bases, with 9 bases between them. In germline, CDR1 is SGHTA, CDR2 FQGTGA. CDR3 in DNA: TGTGCCAGCAGCCCACGACAGGGAAACACCATATATTTT. It codes for CASSPRQGNTIYF.

The V call is TRBV5-6, the J call TRBJ2-2; the match to TRBD2 covers 10 bases. V shed 2 bases and J 0 bases; nucleotides not matched to a gene: 4. CDR3 length: 17 residues. Germline V gene sequence: CDR1 SGHDT, CDR2 YYEEEE. The CDR3, as DNA: TGTGCCAGCAGCTTCCCGACTAGCGGGTCGAACACCGGGGAGCTGTTTTTT. Translating gives CASSFPTSGSNTGELFF.